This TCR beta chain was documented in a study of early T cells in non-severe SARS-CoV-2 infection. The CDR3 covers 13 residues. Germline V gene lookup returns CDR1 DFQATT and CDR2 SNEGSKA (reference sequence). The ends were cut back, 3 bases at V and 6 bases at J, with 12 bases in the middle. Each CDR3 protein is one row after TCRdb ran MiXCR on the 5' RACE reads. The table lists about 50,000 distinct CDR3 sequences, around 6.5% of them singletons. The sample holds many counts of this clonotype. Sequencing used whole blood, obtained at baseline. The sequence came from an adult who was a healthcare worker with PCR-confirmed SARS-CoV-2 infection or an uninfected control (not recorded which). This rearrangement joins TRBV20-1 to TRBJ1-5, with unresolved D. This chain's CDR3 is CSASPISTQPQHF. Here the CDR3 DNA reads TGCAGTGCTAGCCCGATTTCAACTCAGCCCCAGCATTTT.